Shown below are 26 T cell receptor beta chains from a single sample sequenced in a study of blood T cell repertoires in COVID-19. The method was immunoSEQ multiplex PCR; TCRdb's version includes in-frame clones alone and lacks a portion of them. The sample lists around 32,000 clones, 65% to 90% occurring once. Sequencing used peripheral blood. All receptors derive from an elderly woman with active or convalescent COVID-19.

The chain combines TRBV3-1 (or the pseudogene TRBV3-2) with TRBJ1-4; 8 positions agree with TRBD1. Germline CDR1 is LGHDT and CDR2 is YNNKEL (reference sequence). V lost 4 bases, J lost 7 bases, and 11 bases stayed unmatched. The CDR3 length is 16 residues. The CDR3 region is CASSPHGQGDSEKLFF. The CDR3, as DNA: TGTGCCAGCAGCCCCCACGGACAGGGAGATTCTGAAAAACTGTTTTTT.

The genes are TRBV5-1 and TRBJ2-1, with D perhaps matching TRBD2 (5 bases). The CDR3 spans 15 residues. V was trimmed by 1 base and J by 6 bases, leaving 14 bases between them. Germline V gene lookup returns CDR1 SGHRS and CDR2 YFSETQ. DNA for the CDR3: TGCGCCAGCAGCTTGAACGGGATGCACCTCAATGAGCAGTTCTTC. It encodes CASSLNGMHLNEQFF.

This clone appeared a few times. The CDR3: CASSLAGNGEQYF. The CDR3 coding sequence is TGCGCCAGCAGCTTGGCGGGGAACGGCGAGCAGTACTTC. The chain carries TRBV5-1 and TRBJ2-7, with D possibly being TRBD2 (5 bases). Trimming removed 0 bases at V and 6 bases at J, with 10 bases between. Germline CDR1 SGHRS, CDR2 YFSETQ. The CDR3 is 13 residues long.

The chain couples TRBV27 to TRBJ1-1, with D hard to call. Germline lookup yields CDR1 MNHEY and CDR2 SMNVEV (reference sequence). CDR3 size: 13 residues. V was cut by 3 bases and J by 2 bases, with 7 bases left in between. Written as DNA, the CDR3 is TGTGCCAGCAGTTTTTCCGGTAACACTGAAGCTTTCTTT. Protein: CASSFSGNTEAFF.

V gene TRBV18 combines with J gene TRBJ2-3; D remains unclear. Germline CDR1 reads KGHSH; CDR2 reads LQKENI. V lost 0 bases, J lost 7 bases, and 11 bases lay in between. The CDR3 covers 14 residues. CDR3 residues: CASSPPAGPHTQYF. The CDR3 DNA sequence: TGTGCCAGCTCACCACCGGCAGGTCCCCATACGCAGTATTTT. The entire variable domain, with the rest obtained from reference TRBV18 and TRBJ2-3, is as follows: NAGVMQNPRHLVRRRGQEARLRCSPMKGHSHVYWYRQLPEEGLKFMVYLQKENIIDESGMPKERFSAEFPKEGPSILRIQQVVRGDSAAYFCASSPPAGPHTQYFGPGTRLTVL.

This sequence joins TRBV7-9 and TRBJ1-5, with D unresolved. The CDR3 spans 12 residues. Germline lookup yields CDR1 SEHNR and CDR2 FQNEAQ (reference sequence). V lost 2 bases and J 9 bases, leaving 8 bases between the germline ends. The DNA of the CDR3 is TGTGCCAGCAGCTTAATGGAGGGGCCCCAGCATTTT. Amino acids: CASSLMEGPQHF.

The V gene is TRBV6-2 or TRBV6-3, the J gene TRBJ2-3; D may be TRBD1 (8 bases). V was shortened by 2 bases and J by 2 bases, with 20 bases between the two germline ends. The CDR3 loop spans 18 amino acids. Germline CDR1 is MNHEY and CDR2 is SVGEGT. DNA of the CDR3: TGTGCCAGCAGTTACGTGGCAGGGGGCGGGAGCCTCACAGATACGCAGTATTTT. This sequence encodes CASSYVAGGGSLTDTQYF.

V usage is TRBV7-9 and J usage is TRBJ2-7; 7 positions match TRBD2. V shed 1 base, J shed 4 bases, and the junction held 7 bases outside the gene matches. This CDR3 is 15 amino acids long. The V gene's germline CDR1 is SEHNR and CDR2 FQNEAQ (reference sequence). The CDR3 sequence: CASSLGAGVMYEQYF. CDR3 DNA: TGTGCCAGCAGCTTAGGGGCGGGAGTGATGTACGAGCAGTACTTC.

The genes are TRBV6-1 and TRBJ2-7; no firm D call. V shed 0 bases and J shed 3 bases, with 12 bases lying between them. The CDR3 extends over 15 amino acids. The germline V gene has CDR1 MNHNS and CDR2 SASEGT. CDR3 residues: CASSEAHIPLYEQYF. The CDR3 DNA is TGTGCCAGCAGTGAAGCCCACATTCCGCTCTACGAGCAGTACTTC.

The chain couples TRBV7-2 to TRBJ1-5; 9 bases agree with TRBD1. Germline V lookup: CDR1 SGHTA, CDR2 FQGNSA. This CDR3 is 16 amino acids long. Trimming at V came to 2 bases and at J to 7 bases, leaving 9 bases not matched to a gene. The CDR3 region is CASSLQHGQGFQPQHF. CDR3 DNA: TGTGCCAGCAGCTTACAGCACGGACAGGGGTTCCAGCCCCAGCATTTT.

The CDR3 spells CASSISSGRGFTGELFF. CDR3 coding DNA: TGTGCCAGTAGTATAAGTAGCGGGAGAGGTTTTACCGGGGAGCTGTTTTTT. The chain employs TRBV19 and TRBJ2-2; TRBD2 agrees at 9 bases. The V gene's germline CDR1 is LNHDA and CDR2 SQIVND (reference sequence). V lost 2 bases and J lost 5; bases outside the gene matches: 9. The CDR3 loop spans 17 amino acids.

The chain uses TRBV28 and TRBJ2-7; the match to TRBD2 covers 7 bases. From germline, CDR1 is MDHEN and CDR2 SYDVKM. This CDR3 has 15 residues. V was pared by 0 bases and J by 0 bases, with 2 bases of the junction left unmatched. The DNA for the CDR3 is TGTGCCAGCAGTTTATGGCGGGGGAGCTCCTACGAGCAGTACTTC. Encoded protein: CASSLWRGSSYEQYF.

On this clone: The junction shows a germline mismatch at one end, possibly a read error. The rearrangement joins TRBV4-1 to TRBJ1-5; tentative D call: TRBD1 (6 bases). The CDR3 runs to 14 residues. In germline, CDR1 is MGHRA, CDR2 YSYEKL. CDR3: CASSQDRGIQLQHF. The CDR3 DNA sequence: TGCGCCAGCAGCCAAGATAGGGGGATTCAGCTCCAGCATTTT.

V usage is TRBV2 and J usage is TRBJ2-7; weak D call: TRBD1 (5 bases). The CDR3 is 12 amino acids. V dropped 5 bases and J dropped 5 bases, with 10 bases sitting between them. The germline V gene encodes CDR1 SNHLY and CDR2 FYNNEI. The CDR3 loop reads CASSTRANEQYF. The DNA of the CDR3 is TGTGCCAGCAGTACCAGGGCGAACGAGCAGTACTTC.

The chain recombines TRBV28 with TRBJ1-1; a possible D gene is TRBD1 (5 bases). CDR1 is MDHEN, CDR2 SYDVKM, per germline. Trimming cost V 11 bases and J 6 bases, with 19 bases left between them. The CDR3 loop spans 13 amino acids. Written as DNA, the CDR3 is TGTGCCGGGATGGGGGGTAAGAGGGCTGAAGCTTTCTTT. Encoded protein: CAGMGGKRAEAFF.

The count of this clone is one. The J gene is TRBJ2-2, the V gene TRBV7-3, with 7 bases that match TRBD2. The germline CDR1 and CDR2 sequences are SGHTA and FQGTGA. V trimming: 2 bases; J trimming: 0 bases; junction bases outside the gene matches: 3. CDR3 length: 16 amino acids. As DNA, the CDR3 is TGTGCCAGCAGCTTATTGAGCGGGACGAACACCGGGGAGCTGTTTTTT. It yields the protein CASSLLSGTNTGELFF.

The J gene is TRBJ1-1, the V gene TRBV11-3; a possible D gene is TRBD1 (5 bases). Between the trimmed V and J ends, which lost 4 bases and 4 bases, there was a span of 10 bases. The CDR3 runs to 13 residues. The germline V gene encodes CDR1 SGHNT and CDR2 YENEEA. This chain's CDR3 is CASSSQAGTEAFF. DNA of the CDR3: TGTGCCAGCAGCTCACAGGCAGGCACTGAAGCTTTCTTT.

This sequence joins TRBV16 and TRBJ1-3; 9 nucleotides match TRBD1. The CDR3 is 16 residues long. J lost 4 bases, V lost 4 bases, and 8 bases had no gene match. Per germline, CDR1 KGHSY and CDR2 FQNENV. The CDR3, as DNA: TGTGCCAGCAGCCGACTGGACAGGGGAACGGGAAACACCATATATTTT. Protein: CASSRLDRGTGNTIYF.

The CDR3 DNA follows: TGTGCCAGCAGGAAGGACAGGGGAAGCTACAATGAGCAGTTCTTC. The encoded protein is CASRKDRGSYNEQFF. The rearrangement joins TRBV7-3 to TRBJ2-1, with 9 bases identical to TRBD1. Germline CDR1 and CDR2: SGHTA and FQGTGA. V was pared by 6 bases and J by 3 bases, with 6 bases of the junction left unmatched. This CDR3 is built from 15 residues.

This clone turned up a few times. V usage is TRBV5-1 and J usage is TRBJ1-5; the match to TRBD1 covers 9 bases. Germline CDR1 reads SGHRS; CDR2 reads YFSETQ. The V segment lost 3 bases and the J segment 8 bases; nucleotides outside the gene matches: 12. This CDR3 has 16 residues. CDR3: CASSSGGGTGKEPQHF. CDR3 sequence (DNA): TGCGCCAGCAGCTCAGGAGGGGGGACAGGGAAGGAGCCCCAGCATTTT.

The CDR3 spells CASSITSGSPIYNEQFF. The CDR3 coding sequence is TGCGCCAGCAGTATAACTAGCGGGAGTCCGATCTACAATGAGCAGTTCTTC. The V and J genes are TRBV5-1 and TRBJ2-1, with TRBD2 identical over 11 bases. This CDR3 contains 17 residues. Germline V lookup: CDR1 SGHRS, CDR2 YFSETQ. The V segment lost 5 bases and the J segment 3 bases; nucleotides outside the gene matches: 10.

The CDR3 is CASSHIQGTGNTIYF. The CDR3 coding sequence is TGCGCCAGCAGCCACATACAGGGGACTGGAAACACCATATATTTT. The rearrangement uses TRBV4-1 and TRBJ1-3, with TRBD1 identical over 7 bases. Germline V gene sequence: CDR1 MGHRA, CDR2 YSYEKL. The CDR3 runs to 15 residues. J gave up 2 bases and V 3 bases, and 4 bases lay outside the gene matches.

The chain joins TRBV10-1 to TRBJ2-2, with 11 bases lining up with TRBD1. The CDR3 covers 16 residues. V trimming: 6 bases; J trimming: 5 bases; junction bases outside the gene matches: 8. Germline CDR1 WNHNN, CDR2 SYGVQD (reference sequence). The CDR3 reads CASRNTGTGGTGELFF. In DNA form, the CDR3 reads TGCGCCAGCAGAAACACCGGGACAGGGGGAACCGGGGAGCTGTTTTTT.

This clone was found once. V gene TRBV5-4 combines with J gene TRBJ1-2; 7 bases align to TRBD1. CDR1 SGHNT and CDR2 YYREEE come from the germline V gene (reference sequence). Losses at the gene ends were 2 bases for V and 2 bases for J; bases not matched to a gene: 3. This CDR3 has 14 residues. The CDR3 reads CASSFPGQNYGYTF. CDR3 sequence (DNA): TGTGCCAGCAGCTTCCCGGGACAGAACTATGGCTACACCTTC.

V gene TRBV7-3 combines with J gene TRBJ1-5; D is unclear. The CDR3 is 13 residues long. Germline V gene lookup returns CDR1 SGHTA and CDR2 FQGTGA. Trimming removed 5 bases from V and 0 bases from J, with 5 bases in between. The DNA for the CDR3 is TGTGCCAGCAGCCGGGATAGCAATCAGCCCCAGCATTTT. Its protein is CASSRDSNQPQHF.

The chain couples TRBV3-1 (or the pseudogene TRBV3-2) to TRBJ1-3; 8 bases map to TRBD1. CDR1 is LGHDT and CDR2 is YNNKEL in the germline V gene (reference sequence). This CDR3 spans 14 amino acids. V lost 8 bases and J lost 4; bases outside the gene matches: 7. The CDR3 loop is CASQTTGVGNTIYF. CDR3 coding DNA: TGTGCCAGCCAAACGACAGGGGTAGGAAACACCATATATTTT.